This T cell receptor (beta chain) was recovered during a study of brain metastases from non-small cell lung cancer. Only in-frame clones appear in the TCRdb table, and some are missing; sequencing was by immunoSEQ multiplex PCR. The sample includes roughly 4,500 clones, around four fifths of them seen just once. Germline V lookup: CDR1 SEHNR, CDR2 FQNEAQ (reference sequence). Trimming took off 7 bases at V and 7 bases at J, with 14 bases between the two ends. CDR3 length equals 13 residues. This chain connects TRBV7-9 to TRBJ2-1; TRBD2 might be the D (5 bases). The TCR comes from a donor at least 40 years old with non-small cell lung cancer. Sequencing was performed on tumor-adjacent normal tissue. The CDR3 region has the DNA TGTGCCAGCACCCTAGGCTGGGAGAATGAGCAGTTCTTC. Its protein product is CASTLGWENEQFF.